The present entry profiles one T cell receptor beta chain with its context. Germline CDR1 and CDR2: GTSNPN and SVGIG (reference sequence). The CDR3 has 12 amino acids. V was trimmed by 8 bases and J by 7 bases, leaving 17 bases between them. The data are from a study of T cells in Graves' hyperthyroidism and ophthalmopathy. RNA transcripts served as the template for amplifying TCR beta CDR3 regions. The primer set for the first-round RT-PCR of the TCR CDR3 was HTBI. TCRdb re-derived calls from the multiplex PCR reads in MiXCR, one entry per CDR3 protein. The table lists roughly 350,000 distinct CDR3 sequences, more than 12% of them singletons.

The specimen sequenced was blood. The gene calls are TRBV30 and TRBJ1-2, with D unresolved. This receptor was obtained from a woman in her twenties or thirties with Graves' ophthalmopathy. CDR3 residues: CASSIWETGYTF. Written as DNA, the CDR3 is TGTGCCAGTAGTATTTGGGAGACTGGCTACACCTTC.